These 28 T cell receptor beta chains were all obtained from the same sample, sequenced in a study of T-cell reconstitution after alpha-beta-depleted transplantation in children. Preparation of the TCRbeta library involved a method that used unique molecular identifiers. TCRdb re-analysed the PCR reads in MiXCR, keeping a single row per CDR3 protein. The sample has 250,000 to 400,000 distinct CDR3 sequences; around 25% are singletons. This specimen consisted of PBMCs, mostly from graft donor cells, obtained 180 days after TCRalphabeta/CD19-depleted stem cell transplant. These receptors were obtained from a male patient aged 10 to 17 who had a stem cell transplant for acute lymphoblastic leukemia, so the T cells may come from the graft donor.

The chain joins TRBV12-3 or TRBV12-4 to TRBJ2-3; 13 bases are shared with TRBD2. V was clipped by 3 bases and J by 1 base; unmatched bases: 4. The CDR3 totals 17 residues. The CDR3 spells CASSFPGLAGRTDTQYF. CDR3 sequence (DNA): TGTGCCAGCAGTTTCCCGGGACTAGCGGGGCGCACAGATACGCAGTATTTT.

The chain carries TRBV2 and TRBJ2-7, with D unclear. The CDR3 extends over 17 amino acids. Deletions cut 0 bases from V and 3 bases from J, with 18 bases between. CDR1 is SNHLY, CDR2 FYNNEI, per germline. CDR3 coding DNA: TGTGCCAGCAGTGAAGCGGTCGGAAAGCTCTACCTCTACGAGCAGTACTTC. Translation gives CASSEAVGKLYLYEQYF.

As DNA, the CDR3 is TGCAGTGCTAGGGAGCGCGGACGGAATGAGCAGTTCTTC. Its protein product is CSARERGRNEQFF. J is TRBJ2-1 and V is TRBV20-1, with D hard to call. The germline V and J ends were trimmed by 3 bases and 7 bases, with 13 bases remaining between them. Germline V gives CDR1 DFQATT, CDR2 SNEGSKA (reference sequence). The CDR3 is 13 residues long.

The chain uses TRBV5-1 and TRBJ1-1, with TRBD1 identical over 7 bases. The CDR3 is 15 residues long. J was trimmed by 4 bases and V by 4 bases; bases with no gene match: 10. The germline CDR1 and CDR2 sequences are SGHRS and YFSETQ. CDR3 DNA sequence: TGCGCCAGCAGCCTATTCTCGGGACAGCCCACTGAAGCTTTCTTT. Translated: CASSLFSGQPTEAFF. Looking up the rest from reference TRBV5-1 and TRBJ1-1 gives the full variable domain: KAGVTQTPRYLIKTRGQQVTLSCSPISGHRSVSWYQQTPGQGLQFLFEYFSETQRNKGNFPGRFSGRQFSNSRSEMNVSTLELGDSALYLCASSLFSGQPTEAFFGQGTRLTVV.

The J gene is TRBJ2-1, the V gene TRBV19, with 7 nucleotides matching TRBD2. The CDR3 is 15 amino acids. Germline trimming cut 5 bases from V and 4 bases from J; bases unmatched to any gene: 8. Per germline, CDR1 LNHDA and CDR2 SQIVND (reference sequence). CDR3 amino acids: CASSPSGGGYNEQFF. The CDR3 DNA reads TGTGCCAGTAGTCCTTCGGGGGGAGGGTACAATGAGCAGTTCTTC. Looking up the rest from reference TRBV19 and TRBJ2-1 gives the full variable domain: DGGITQSPKYLFRKEGQNVTLSCEQNLNHDAMYWYRQDPGQGLRLIYYSQIVNDFQKGDIAEGYSVSREKKESFPLTVTSAQKNPTAFYLCASSPSGGGYNEQFFGPGTRLTVL.

The chain joins TRBV5-1 to TRBJ1-6; D uncertain. This CDR3 comprises 13 residues. V lost 0 bases to trimming and J lost 8 bases, with 6 bases between them. In germline, CDR1 is SGHRS, CDR2 YFSETQ. The CDR3 spells CASSLDPDSPLHF. CDR3 DNA sequence: TGCGCCAGCAGCTTGGACCCGGATTCACCCCTCCACTTT.

This chain links TRBV7-9 with TRBJ2-7; D is possibly TRBD1 (6 bases). The CDR3 spans 15 residues. The germline gives CDR1 SEHNR, CDR2 FQNEAQ (reference sequence). V was shortened by 2 bases and J by 0 bases, with 11 bases between the two germline ends. The CDR3: CASSLWDTSSYEQYF. CDR3 nucleotide sequence: TGTGCCAGCAGCTTATGGGACACAAGCTCCTACGAGCAGTACTTC.

The chain carries TRBV4-1 and TRBJ2-2; D remains ambiguous. V lost 1 base and J lost 4, with 10 bases in between. CDR1 and CDR2 (germline): MGHRA, YSYEKL. CDR3 size: 15 residues. CDR3 sequence: CASSQGWPGTGELFF. CDR3 in DNA: TGCGCCAGCAGCCAAGGATGGCCAGGCACCGGGGAGCTGTTTTTT.

This clonotype has more than one count but fewer than ten. The chain joins TRBV10-3 to TRBJ1-1; a possible D gene is TRBD1 (6 bases). This CDR3 is built from 17 residues. Germline-derived CDR1 and CDR2 are ENHRY and SYGVKD. Trimming took off 2 bases at V and 6 bases at J, with 22 bases between the two ends. CDR3 nucleotides: TGTGCCATCAGTGAGAGGCTCTTTTACAGGGAGGCGTCTGAAGCTTTCTTT. Its protein is CAISERLFYREASEAFF.

V is TRBV11-2 and J is TRBJ2-3; 8 nucleotides align to TRBD2. This CDR3 has 19 residues. Germline V gives CDR1 SGHAT, CDR2 FQNNGV. The V gene end was trimmed by 2 bases and the J gene end by 0 bases; junction bases not matched to a gene: 13. As DNA, the CDR3 is TGTGCCAGCAGCTTATGGACTTCGCTAGCGGGCCATAGCACAGATACGCAGTATTTT. Residues: CASSLWTSLAGHSTDTQYF.

This clonotype was seen a few times. The V and J genes are TRBV6-1 and TRBJ1-1, with 11 nucleotides matching TRBD1. Trimming cost V 7 bases and J 5 bases; bases outside gene matches: 9. The CDR3 has 15 residues. CDR1 and CDR2 from the germline V gene are MNHNS and SASEGT. CDR3 sequence reads: CASKLSDRGLTEAFF. The CDR3 nucleotides read TGTGCCAGCAAGCTCTCGGACAGGGGGCTGACTGAAGCTTTCTTT.

V and J are TRBV7-6 and TRBJ1-1, with D perhaps matching TRBD1 (5 bases). The V and J ends lost 6 bases and 0 bases respectively, with 8 bases between them. CDR1 SGHVS and CDR2 FNYEAQ come from the germline V gene. The CDR3 is 13 residues long. The CDR3 DNA reads as TGTGCCAGCAGAATGGGGGTGAACACTGAAGCTTTCTTT. Translation gives CASRMGVNTEAFF.

In this sample, this clonotype turned up a few times. V usage is TRBV7-2 and J usage is TRBJ1-1, with no clear D. This CDR3 has 17 residues. Germline V lookup: CDR1 SGHTA, CDR2 FQGNSA. The V gene lost 5 bases and the J gene lost 0 bases, with 19 bases spanning the gap. CDR3: CASSARPFGRMNTEAFF. CDR3 nucleotides: TGTGCCAGCAGCGCACGCCCCTTTGGGCGGATGAACACTGAAGCTTTCTTT.

The chain uses TRBV4-1 and TRBJ2-4; tentatively, D is TRBD1 or TRBD2 (5 bases each). CDR3 length: 14 residues. Germline V CDR1 and CDR2: MGHRA, YSYEKL. Trimming cost V 3 bases and J 10 bases, with 16 bases left between them. The CDR3 sequence is CASSQPGASAIQYF. CDR3 bases: TGCGCCAGCAGCCAGCCCGGGGCCTCAGCGATTCAGTACTTC.

The V gene is TRBV4-1, the J gene TRBJ2-5; weak D call: TRBD2 (6 bases). This CDR3 is 22 amino acids long. Germline CDR1 and CDR2: MGHRA and YSYEKL. V was pared by 0 bases and J by 5 bases, with 34 bases between. The DNA for the CDR3 is TGCGCCAGCAGCCAAGAATTGCCTATAATTCGTGGAGGGCCAGGAAGGAGGGAGACCCAGTACTTC. Translation gives CASSQELPIIRGGPGRRETQYF.

The gene calls are TRBV15 and TRBJ2-3; no definite D call. Trimming took 0 bases from V and 2 from J, leaving 12 bases between them. Germline V gene lookup returns CDR1 LNHNV and CDR2 YYDKDF (reference sequence). The length of the CDR3 is 16 residues. The CDR3 spells CATSRDRWYNTDTQYF. CDR3 nucleotide sequence: TGTGCCACCAGCAGAGATAGATGGTACAACACAGATACGCAGTATTTT. Full variable domain (rest looked up from reference TRBV15 and TRBJ2-3): DAMVIQNPRYQVTQFGKPVTLSCSQTLNHNVMYWYQQKSSQAPKLLFHYYDKDFNNEADTPDNFQSRRPNTSFCFLDIRSPGLGDTAMYLCATSRDRWYNTDTQYFGPGTRLTVL.

CDR3 sequence (DNA): TGCGCCAGCAGCTTAGGACTAGCTCCCTACGAGCAGTACTTC. It yields the protein CASSLGLAPYEQYF. The chain couples TRBV5-1 to TRBJ2-7; TRBD2 matches 8 bases. This CDR3 has 14 residues. The germline CDR1 and CDR2 sequences are SGHRS and YFSETQ. After removal of 2 bases from V and 2 bases from J, the junction contained 3 bases not matched to a gene.

The chain uses TRBV20-1 and TRBJ1-2; 8 positions match TRBD1. The CDR3 runs to 15 residues. The trim removed 5 bases at V and 5 bases at J, leaving 13 bases unmatched. Germline loops: CDR1 DFQATT, CDR2 SNEGSKA (reference sequence). The CDR3 reads CSAARTGPDGYGYTF. Here the CDR3 DNA reads TGCAGTGCTGCTCGGACAGGGCCGGATGGGTATGGCTACACCTTC.

Ten or more counts support this clonotype. V and J are TRBV7-7 and TRBJ2-5; D perhaps matches TRBD2 (5 bases). The CDR3 is made up of 14 amino acids. Trimming left V 5 bases short and J 5 bases short, with 15 bases between. Germline CDR1 SSHAT, CDR2 FNYEAQ (reference sequence). The CDR3 DNA reads TGTGCCAGCAGCCCGGGGTCTATAGGGGAGACCCAGTACTTC. Translated: CASSPGSIGETQYF.

This clonotype showed up just a few times. The chain has TRBV19 and TRBJ2-3; D remains ambiguous. Germline assignment: CDR1 LNHDA and CDR2 SQIVND (reference sequence). V was shortened by 0 bases and J by 7 bases, with 5 bases between the two germline ends. The CDR3 runs to 12 residues. The chain's CDR3 is CASSIEDHTQYF. The CDR3 nucleotides read TGTGCCAGTAGTATAGAAGATCATACGCAGTATTTT.

V is TRBV6-1 and J is TRBJ1-2, with D tentatively TRBD1 (6 bases). Trimming stripped 7 bases from V and 5 bases from J, with 11 bases between. Germline CDR1 is MNHNS and CDR2 is SASEGT. This CDR3 contains 12 residues. The CDR3 region has the DNA TGTGCCAGCACCAAAGGGGGGTATGGCTACACCTTC. Translated, it gives CASTKGGYGYTF.

In this sample, this clonotype turned up a few times. The chain joins TRBV11-1 to TRBJ2-1; 7 bases fit TRBD1. This CDR3 has 11 amino acids. Germline V gene lookup returns CDR1 SGHAT and CDR2 FQDESV (reference sequence). Germline trimming cut 6 bases from V and 12 bases from J; bases unmatched to any gene: 5. The CDR3 region is CASRKQGWQFF. CDR3 nucleotides: TGTGCCAGCAGGAAACAGGGGTGGCAGTTCTTC.

This clonotype has just a few counts. The chain uses TRBV19 and TRBJ1-6; D uncertain. V was pared by 4 bases and J by 12 bases, with 7 bases between. CDR1 is LNHDA and CDR2 is SQIVND in the germline V gene (reference sequence). The CDR3 loop spans 11 amino acids. This CDR3 is CASSTGLPLHF. In nucleotides, the CDR3 is TGTGCCAGTAGTACTGGGCTACCCCTCCACTTT.

The V gene is TRBV20-1, the J gene TRBJ2-7, with TRBD2 matching 10 bases. Germline V gene lookup returns CDR1 DFQATT and CDR2 SNEGSKA (reference sequence). The CDR3 covers 16 residues. The ends lost 0 bases at V and 6 bases at J; junction bases unmatched: 11. The DNA of the CDR3 is TGCAGTGCTAGAGATCCTAGCGGGAGCGTCCGGAGCGAGCAGTACTTC. Encoded protein: CSARDPSGSVRSEQYF.

A few counts support this clonotype. The chain combines TRBV5-1 with TRBJ1-4; D unresolved. Per germline, CDR1 SGHRS and CDR2 YFSETQ. The CDR3 extends over 14 amino acids. Trimming removed 4 bases from V and 11 bases from J, with 18 bases in between. Here the CDR3 DNA reads TGCGCCAGCAGCATAGGAGACATGCTGAGCAAACTGTTTTTT. As protein: CASSIGDMLSKLFF.

The chain recombines TRBV7-3 with TRBJ2-7, with D perhaps matching TRBD2 (6 bases). V was shortened by 2 bases and J by 2 bases, with 10 bases between the two germline ends. Germline V gene lookup returns CDR1 SGHTA and CDR2 FQGTGA. The CDR3 has 14 amino acids. CDR3: CASSLRGDPYEQYF. CDR3 in DNA: TGTGCCAGCAGCTTACGCGGGGACCCCTACGAGCAGTACTTC.

This clonotype was counted a few times. The genes are TRBV20-1 and TRBJ2-1, with 7 bases aligning to TRBD1. CDR3 length: 12 residues. Germline trimming cut 0 bases from V and 13 bases from J; bases unmatched to any gene: 6. CDR1 is DFQATT, CDR2 SNEGSKA, per germline (reference sequence). In DNA form, the CDR3 reads TGCAGTGCTAGAGACAGGGGGTCACTACAGTTCTTC. Its translation is CSARDRGSLQFF.

This clonotype was counted between two and nine times. This rearrangement joins TRBV13 to TRBJ1-2, with a tentative D call TRBD1 (5 bases). The germline gives CDR1 PRHDT, CDR2 FYEKMQ (reference sequence). The CDR3 is made up of 11 amino acids. Trimming removed 11 bases at V and 4 bases at J, with 11 bases between. CDR3 DNA sequence: TGTGCCGGCCGGGACTTCTATGGCTACACCTTC. Translating gives CAGRDFYGYTF.